The source of this T cell receptor beta chain is a study of blood T cell repertoires in COVID-19. This table comes from immunoSEQ multiplex PCR, and its TCRdb copy is limited to in-frame clones, with some not included. This sample yields roughly 50,000 clones, of which 85% to 90% are seen a single time; 13% belongs to the top ten. The V gene lost 4 bases and the J gene lost 3 bases, with 13 bases spanning the gap. Per germline, CDR1 SGHRS and CDR2 YFSETQ. This CDR3 is built from 14 residues. Sequences were obtained from peripheral blood. The receptor comes from a man older than 75 with acute or convalescent COVID-19. The genes are TRBV5-1 and TRBJ1-1; D ambiguous. CDR3 amino acids: CASSPSPGDTEAFF. DNA for the CDR3: TGCGCCAGCAGCCCAAGTCCGGGAGACACTGAAGCTTTCTTT.